This T cell receptor beta chain was sequenced during a study of molecular identifiers for immune sequencing clone quantification. Sorting was used to obtain naive CD8 T cells (CD8+CD4-CCR7+CD45RA+). With regard to this clonotype: No antigen is known for it.

CDR1 is KGHSH and CDR2 is LQKENI in the germline V gene. Trimming pared 3 bases from V and 0 bases from J, leaving 9 bases between. The CDR3 runs 14 residues. Study results and limitations: Over 99% of effector molecules, yet under 1% of naive-cell molecules, were held by clones above 20 RNA copies. Highly expanded clones may be undercounted when identical TCR molecules share barcodes.

TCRdb processed the PCR reads anew with MiXCR; each CDR3 protein has one entry. The sample has 53,000 or so distinct CDR3 sequences; approximately 34% are singletons. The receptor's source is a human donor in good health. Some libraries in this study had Jurkat cell RNA spiked in. The sample consisted of naive CD8+ T cells from blood, with Jurkat cell RNA spiked in. The subset here: FACS-sorted CD8+CD4-CCR7+CD45RA+ naive T cells. The V gene is TRBV18, the J gene TRBJ2-7; D is uncertain. CDR3 bases: TGTGCCAGCTCACCCGACGGTTACTCCTACGAGCAGTACTTC. Translated: CASSPDGYSYEQYF.